This T cell receptor beta chain came from a study of cytomegalovirus exposure and HLA in healthy donors. Study results and limitations: Several of the most significant clusters were apparently associated with common viral pathogens in a later analysis.

On this clone: Its antigen is unknown.

13 Jbeta primers and 60 Vbeta primers were used for the PCR. Generated by immunoSEQ multiplex PCR, the TCRdb table keeps only in-frame clones and is missing some. Here the sample spans 140,000 or so clones, around 80% being singletons. Germline V lookup: CDR1 MNHEY, CDR2 SVGAGI. This CDR3 has 15 residues. V shed 2 bases and J shed 1 base, with 12 bases lying between them. These donors counted as nominally healthy when sampled, but unrecorded immune exposures were likely. The chain uses TRBV6-5 and TRBJ2-7; possible D gene TRBD2, 6 bases. This clonotype was sampled from a woman between 35 and 50 years old in good health and CMV-seropositive. The sequenced material came from PBMCs. The CDR3 nucleotides read TGTGCCAGCAGTTACCGGGGGACCTCATCCTACGAGCAGTACTTC. Amino acid sequence: CASSYRGTSSYEQYF.